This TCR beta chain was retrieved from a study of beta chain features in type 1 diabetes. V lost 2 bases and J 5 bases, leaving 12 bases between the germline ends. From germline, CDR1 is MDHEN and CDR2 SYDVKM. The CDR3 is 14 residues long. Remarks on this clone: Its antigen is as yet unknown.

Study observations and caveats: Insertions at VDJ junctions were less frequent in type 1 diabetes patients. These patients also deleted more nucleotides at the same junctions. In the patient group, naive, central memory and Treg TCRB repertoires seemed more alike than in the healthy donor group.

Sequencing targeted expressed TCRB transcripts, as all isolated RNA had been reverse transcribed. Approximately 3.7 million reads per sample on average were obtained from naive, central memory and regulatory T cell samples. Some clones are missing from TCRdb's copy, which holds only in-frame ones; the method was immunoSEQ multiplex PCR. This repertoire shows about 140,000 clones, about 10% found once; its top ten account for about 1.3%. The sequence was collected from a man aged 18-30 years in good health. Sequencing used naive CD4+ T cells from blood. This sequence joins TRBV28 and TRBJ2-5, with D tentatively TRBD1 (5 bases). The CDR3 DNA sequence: TGTGCCAGCAGTTTACTTCAGGGTCGGGAGACCCAGTACTTC. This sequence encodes CASSLLQGRETQYF.